These 23 T cell receptor beta chains share one sample of origin, sequenced in a study of blood T cell repertoires in COVID-19. The assay was immunoSEQ multiplex PCR, and TCRdb's table has in-frame clones only and misses some. The sample yields some 230,000 clones, about 80% seen once. Sample: peripheral blood. The receptors were sampled from an older woman with acute or convalescent COVID-19.

The rearrangement uses TRBV11-2 and TRBJ2-1; the match to TRBD1 covers 7 bases. Germline trimming cut 5 bases from V and 9 bases from J; bases unmatched to any gene: 10. Germline V gene sequence: CDR1 SGHAT, CDR2 FQNNGV. The CDR3 has 14 residues. The DNA for the CDR3 is TGTGCCAGCAGCGCCCAGGGGGTAGCCGGTGAGCAGTTCTTC. Protein product: CASSAQGVAGEQFF.

This clone was seen only a few times. The gene calls are TRBV19 and TRBJ1-6, with D possibly TRBD1 on 6 matching bases. The CDR3 length is 15 residues. CDR1 and CDR2 from the germline V gene are LNHDA and SQIVND (reference sequence). Trimming removed 5 bases from V and 7 bases from J, with 15 bases in between. CDR3 nucleotide sequence: TGTGCCAGTAGTCCCGGGACACTCGGCAATTCACCCCTCCACTTT. Protein product: CASSPGTLGNSPLHF.

This clone has a single count. The gene calls are TRBV7-9 and TRBJ2-3; D is possibly TRBD1 (5 bases). Germline CDR1 and CDR2: SEHNR and FQNEAQ (reference sequence). The CDR3 has 11 amino acids. V lost 11 bases and J 4 bases, leaving 10 bases between the germline ends. Here the CDR3 DNA reads TGTGCCGGGGCAGAGGCAGATACGCAGTATTTT. This gives the protein CAGAEADTQYF.

The V gene is TRBV9, the J gene TRBJ2-5, with D hard to call. The CDR3 has 14 residues. Trimming stripped 0 bases from V and 2 bases from J, with 8 bases between. Germline V gene data show CDR1 as SGDLS and CDR2 as YYNGEE. The CDR3 bases are TGTGCCAGCAGCGTAGGCGCGGTACAAGAGACCCAGTACTTC. It yields the protein CASSVGAVQETQYF.

This chain connects TRBV5-6 to TRBJ2-7; 9 nucleotides line up with TRBD2. There are 15 residues in the CDR3. Losses at the gene ends were 4 bases for V and 4 bases for J; bases not matched to a gene: 9. Germline CDR1 is SGHDT and CDR2 is YYEEEE. CDR3 protein: CASSRGGRGSYEQYF. Here the CDR3 DNA reads TGTGCCAGCAGCCGAGGCGGGAGGGGAAGTTACGAGCAGTACTTC.

This clone was recorded once. J is TRBJ1-5 and V is TRBV29-1, with 10 bases that match TRBD1. CDR1 and CDR2 (germline): SQVTM, ANQGSEA. The CDR3 length is 16 residues. V dropped 5 bases and J dropped 2; count of bases not matched to a gene: 9. CDR3 in amino acids: CSVKTGGPYGNQPQHF. DNA for the CDR3: TGCAGCGTTAAGACAGGGGGCCCCTATGGCAATCAGCCCCAGCATTTT.

The rearrangement links TRBV4-1 to TRBJ1-2, with a weak D call TRBD1 (5 bases). The CDR3 has 15 residues. CDR1 is MGHRA and CDR2 is YSYEKL in the germline V gene. V was cut by 1 base and J by 7 bases, with 16 bases left in between. CDR3 bases: TGCGCCAGCAGCCAAGCTCCCGGGACCGGGGGTGGCTACACCTTC. As protein: CASSQAPGTGGGYTF.

The chain uses TRBV19 and TRBJ1-5, with D maybe TRBD1 (6 bases). CDR1 and CDR2 (germline): LNHDA, SQIVND (reference sequence). With 4 bases removed from V and 4 bases from J, the gap between germline ends came to 11 bases. The CDR3 totals 14 residues. The CDR3 sequence is CASSNLDRNQPQHF. The DNA for the CDR3 is TGTGCCAGTAGTAATCTGGACAGAAATCAGCCCCAGCATTTT.

V gene TRBV5-1 combines with J gene TRBJ2-5; 7 bases map to TRBD1. The CDR3 covers 15 residues. With V trimmed by 3 bases and J by 5 bases, 10 bases remained unmatched. Germline V gene sequence: CDR1 SGHRS, CDR2 YFSETQ. The CDR3 loop is CASSSQGEFWETQYF. The CDR3 nucleotides read TGCGCCAGCAGCTCCCAGGGGGAGTTTTGGGAGACCCAGTACTTC.

The chain couples TRBV30 to TRBJ2-1, with D possibly matching TRBD1 (5 bases). Trimming shortened V by 2 bases and J by 3 bases, and 11 bases separated the two germline ends. Germline loops: CDR1 GTSNPN, CDR2 SVGIG (reference sequence). The CDR3 extends over 14 amino acids. Here the CDR3 reads CAWSFGQGYNEQFF. The CDR3 bases are TGTGCCTGGAGTTTCGGGCAGGGCTACAATGAGCAGTTCTTC.

This clone was picked up a small number of times. The rearrangement joins TRBV10-3 to TRBJ1-2, with D possibly TRBD1 on 5 matching bases. Germline V gene sequence: CDR1 ENHRY, CDR2 SYGVKD. CDR3 length equals 14 residues. V was shortened by 5 bases and J by 5 bases, with 15 bases between the two germline ends. CDR3 coding DNA: TGTGCCATCAGTTCAGGGATGGTGGGGTATGGCTACACCTTC. Translation gives CAISSGMVGYGYTF.

This clone was seen a few times. V usage is TRBV3-1 (or the pseudogene TRBV3-2) and J usage is TRBJ1-1; 7 positions agree with TRBD1. CDR1 LGHDT and CDR2 YNNKEL come from the germline V gene (reference sequence). The CDR3 loop spans 14 amino acids. J gave up 4 bases and V 4 bases, and 6 bases lay outside the gene matches. CDR3 sequence: CASSPGQHSTEAFF. The CDR3 DNA is TGTGCCAGCAGCCCGGGACAGCACAGCACTGAAGCTTTCTTT.

V and J are TRBV6-2 or TRBV6-3 and TRBJ2-1; 12 nucleotides match TRBD2. CDR1 and CDR2 from the germline V gene are MNHEY and SVGEGT. The ends lost 3 bases at V and 2 bases at J; junction bases unmatched: 2. This CDR3 is built from 16 residues. For the CDR3, the DNA is TGTGCCAGCAGTTATTCTAGCGGGGGGGCCTACAATGAGCAGTTCTTC. This codes for CASSYSSGGAYNEQFF.

This clone was observed a handful of times. V is TRBV30 and J is TRBJ1-3; the D is unclear. Germline V gene lookup returns CDR1 GTSNPN and CDR2 SVGIG (reference sequence). CDR3 size: 13 residues. V lost 1 base and J lost 4, with 8 bases in between. The CDR3 DNA sequence: TGTGCCTGGAGTGCGGGGTGGGGAAACACCATATATTTT. The encoded protein is CAWSAGWGNTIYF.

The chain carries TRBV6-2 or TRBV6-3 and TRBJ1-2; weak D call: TRBD1 (6 bases). V gave up 0 bases and J gave up 10 bases, with 15 bases separating them. This CDR3 has 14 residues. CDR1 is MNHEY and CDR2 is SVGEGT in the germline V gene. In DNA, the CDR3 is TGTGCCAGCAGTTACTCGCTTGGGACAAGTTACTACACCTTC. Protein product: CASSYSLGTSYYTF.

CDR3 loop: CASSFYPGDYGYTF. CDR3 sequence (DNA): TGTGCCAGCAGTTTCTATCCAGGGGACTATGGCTACACCTTC. The V gene is TRBV28, the J gene TRBJ1-2, with a possible D match to TRBD1 (6 bases). CDR1 and CDR2 (germline): MDHEN, SYDVKM. The CDR3 runs to 14 residues. V gave up 3 bases and J gave up 3 bases, with 11 bases separating them.

This rearrangement joins TRBV7-9 to TRBJ2-5; TRBD1 matches 12 bases. With 5 bases clipped from V and 5 bases from J, the junction kept 6 bases outside the gene matches. The CDR3 sequence is 15 residues long. The germline CDR1 and CDR2 sequences are SEHNR and FQNEAQ (reference sequence). The DNA of the CDR3 is TGTGCCAGCAGCCTGGGACAGGGGGCAGGGGAGACCCAGTACTTC. Its protein is CASSLGQGAGETQYF.

The chain uses TRBV5-1 and TRBJ1-4; D gene unclear. Trimming stripped 1 base from V and 0 bases from J, with 10 bases between. This CDR3 is 16 amino acids long. Looked up from germline, CDR1 is SGHRS and CDR2 is YFSETQ. CDR3 nucleotides: TGCGCCAGCAGCTTGAGCGCCGGGACAACTAATGAAAAACTGTTTTTT. Protein: CASSLSAGTTNEKLFF.

V and J are TRBV4-1 and TRBJ2-5; TRBD2 might be the D (6 bases). CDR3 length equals 17 residues. The V gene lost 0 bases and the J gene lost 2 bases, with 16 bases spanning the gap. CDR1 and CDR2 (germline): MGHRA, YSYEKL. Written as DNA, the CDR3 is TGCGCCAGCAGCCAAGAGGGAACGGGAGTTAGACAAGAGACCCAGTACTTC. Protein sequence: CASSQEGTGVRQETQYF.

This chain's CDR3 is CASSLDRGLYNEQFF. The CDR3 coding sequence is TGTGCCAGCAGCTTGGACAGGGGATTGTACAATGAGCAGTTCTTC. This chain connects TRBV7-9 to TRBJ2-1; TRBD1 matches 9 bases. The germline V gene has CDR1 SEHNR and CDR2 FQNEAQ (reference sequence). CDR3 length equals 15 residues. V shed 3 bases and J 4 bases; nucleotides not matched to a gene: 4.

The rearrangement links TRBV2 to TRBJ2-3; 11 bases agree with TRBD2. CDR1 and CDR2 from the germline V gene are SNHLY and FYNNEI. J gave up 1 base and V 7 bases, and 4 bases lay outside the gene matches. The CDR3 sequence is 15 residues long. The CDR3: CASNILAGGTDTQYF. CDR3 coding DNA: TGTGCCAGCAACATACTAGCGGGGGGCACAGATACGCAGTATTTT.

This clone was recorded a few times. The rearrangement joins TRBV7-9 to TRBJ1-2, with 8 bases matching TRBD1. The CDR3 has 14 residues. The V gene end was trimmed by 6 bases and the J gene end by 4 bases; junction bases not matched to a gene: 7. Looked up from germline, CDR1 is SEHNR and CDR2 is FQNEAQ (reference sequence). The CDR3 reads CASRGTGGAYGYTF. The CDR3, as DNA: TGTGCCAGCAGAGGTACAGGGGGAGCCTATGGCTACACCTTC.

The gene calls are TRBV14 and TRBJ1-2, with D unclear. The CDR3 has 14 residues. Germline V gene data show CDR1 as SGHDN and CDR2 as FVKESK. The germline V and J ends were trimmed by 4 bases and 0 bases, with 9 bases remaining between them. CDR3 sequence: CASSRFGANYGYTF. The CDR3, as DNA: TGTGCCAGCAGCCGCTTCGGGGCTAACTATGGCTACACCTTC.